This T cell receptor (beta chain) appears in the sequencing data of a study of identical twins. Study-level points and caveats: Out-of-frame sharing of TCR alpha in monozygotic twins was underestimated by models. Insertions were reduced in abundant cord blood beta clonotypes but not in memory repertoires. The degree of excess twin sharing was weaker in beta out-of-frame sequences.

In TCRdb, the 5' RACE reads were re-called with MiXCR into one record per CDR3 protein. The sample has about 920,000 distinct CDR3 sequences; approximately 13% are singletons. With respect to this clonotype: The antigen remains undetermined.

The germline V gene encodes CDR1 SEHNR and CDR2 FQNEAQ (reference sequence). The length of the CDR3 is 15 residues. V dropped 1 base and J dropped 6; count of bases not matched to a gene: 7. The data also belong to a second study, concerning yellow fever vaccine responses in identical twins. As that report states: On the reported evidence, twins' vaccine T cell responses seemed partly convergent and partly personalized.

The receptor's source is a woman aged 18-29 years in good health. The genes are TRBV7-9 and TRBJ2-7; 9 bases fit TRBD2. Sequencing was done on a sample of PBMCs. CDR3 in amino acids: CASSLVIAGVAEQYF. CDR3 DNA: TGTGCCAGCAGCTTAGTTATAGCGGGAGTCGCCGAGCAGTACTTC.